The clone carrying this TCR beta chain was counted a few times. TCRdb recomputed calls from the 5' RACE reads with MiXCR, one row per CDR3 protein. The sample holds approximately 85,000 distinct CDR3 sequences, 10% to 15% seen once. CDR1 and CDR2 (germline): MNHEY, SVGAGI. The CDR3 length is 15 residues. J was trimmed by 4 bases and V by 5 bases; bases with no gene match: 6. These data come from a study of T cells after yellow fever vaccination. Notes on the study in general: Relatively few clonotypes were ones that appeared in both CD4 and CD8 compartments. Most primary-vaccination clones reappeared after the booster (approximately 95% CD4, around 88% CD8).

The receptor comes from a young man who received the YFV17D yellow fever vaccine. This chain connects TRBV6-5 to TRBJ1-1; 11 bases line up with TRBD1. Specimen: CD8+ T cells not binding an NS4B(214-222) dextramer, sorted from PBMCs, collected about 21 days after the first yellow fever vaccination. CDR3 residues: CASSHGTGGGTEAFF. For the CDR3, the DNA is TGTGCCAGCAGTCACGGGACAGGGGGAGGCACTGAAGCTTTCTTT.